The present entry profiles one T cell receptor beta chain with its context. These data originate in a study of cytomegalovirus exposure and HLA in healthy donors. PCR primers comprised 60 Vbeta and 13 Jbeta primers. TCRdb keeps only in-frame clones here, not all; method: immunoSEQ multiplex PCR. The repertoire holds under 300,000 clones, with about 80% as singletons. J was trimmed by 1 base and V by 4 bases; bases with no gene match: 6. The CDR3 has 16 amino acids. Germline lookup yields CDR1 SGHNT and CDR2 YYREEE (reference sequence). The material sequenced was PBMCs. The chain joins TRBV5-4 to TRBJ2-5; 11 bases map to TRBD2. This clonotype was sampled from a woman aged 60-75 years in good health and CMV-seropositive. The CDR3 protein is CASSAGTSGIQETQYF. The CDR3, as DNA: TGTGCCAGCAGCGCCGGGACTAGCGGTATCCAAGAGACCCAGTACTTC.